This paragraph covers one TCR beta chain sequence. The antigen is not known. The data belong to a study of T cell repertoires in cytomegalovirus infection. Whole-study context: Indicated by public TCR beta signatures were CMV infection and matching HLA type.

TCRdb fed the reads into MiXCR, producing one record per CDR3 protein. The top ten hold around 77% of the sample, which has about 50,000 distinct CDR3 sequences, roughly a fifth seen once. Findings and limits, study-wide: Dominant in the ex vivo response were TCR beta clonotypes restricted by HLA-C and specific for CMV.

This sequence originates from a human donor in good health (CMV status not recorded). Some clones in this sample may be carry-over from other donors' samples. This material consisted of CD8+ T cells from cultured PBMCs, taken from culture after CMV antigen stimulation.

Here the CDR3 reads CSATPERGAYEQYF. For the CDR3, the DNA is TGCAGTGCTACCCCCGAGCGGGGGGCCTACGAGCAGTACTTC. This sequence joins TRBV20-1 and TRBJ2-7; 9 bases match TRBD2. This CDR3 comprises 14 residues. V lost 4 bases, J lost 2 bases, and 6 bases stayed unmatched. Germline V gene lookup returns CDR1 DFQATT and CDR2 SNEGSKA (reference sequence).